These 27 T cell receptor beta chains came from one sample sequenced in a study of a mutant IDH1 vaccine in newly diagnosed glioma. Here immunoSEQ multiplex PCR was the method, and the copy in TCRdb shows in-frame clones only, minus some. This table has approximately 110,000 clones, 85% to 90% appearing once. Their target antigens are unknown. As to time point: week 11, during vaccination. What each vaccine dose contained was 300 ug of mutant IDH1 20-mer peptide, accompanied by topical imiquimod. Sequencing was performed on PBMCs, taken from a glioma patient whose treatment included an IDH1 peptide vaccine. These receptors all come from a woman in her 50s with glioma.

V is TRBV28 and J is TRBJ2-7; D uncertain. This CDR3 contains 13 residues. Germline CDR1 and CDR2: MDHEN and SYDVKM. Between the trimmed V and J ends, which lost 1 base and 4 bases, there was a span of 8 bases. The CDR3 reads CASSLLVQYEQYF. The CDR3 DNA sequence: TGTGCCAGCAGTTTATTGGTACAGTACGAGCAGTACTTC.

The rearrangement joins TRBV5-6 to TRBJ2-3; a possible D gene is TRBD1 (6 bases). V was shortened by 3 bases and J by 2 bases, with 10 bases between the two germline ends. Germline V gene lookup returns CDR1 SGHDT and CDR2 YYEEEE. The CDR3 runs to 14 residues. Here the CDR3 DNA reads TGTGCCAGCAGCTCAACAGGGACCACAGATACGCAGTATTTT. It is translated as CASSSTGTTDTQYF.

The chain links TRBV19 to TRBJ2-7; possibly TRBD1 or TRBD2 for D (5 bases each). V dropped 1 base and J dropped 0 bases, with 7 bases sitting between them. The CDR3 extends over 14 amino acids. CDR1 is LNHDA and CDR2 is SQIVND in the germline V gene (reference sequence). Here the CDR3 reads CASSIGGVSYEQYF. The CDR3 nucleotides read TGTGCCAGTAGTATAGGAGGGGTCTCCTACGAGCAGTACTTC.

This clone was recorded only once. This chain joins TRBV28 and TRBJ1-5; unclear D gene. The CDR3 runs to 11 residues. V was trimmed by 7 bases and J by 3 bases, leaving 4 bases between them. The V gene's germline CDR1 is MDHEN and CDR2 SYDVKM. The CDR3 DNA reads as TGTGCCAGCAACGACAATCAGCCCCAGCATTTT. Amino acid sequence: CASNDNQPQHF.

The genes are TRBV7-9 and TRBJ1-2, with 9 bases that match TRBD1. Trimming cost V 0 bases and J 8 bases; bases outside gene matches: 13. The germline V gene encodes CDR1 SEHNR and CDR2 FQNEAQ (reference sequence). The CDR3 is 17 residues long. The CDR3 is CASSLAGTGLNRRGYTF. DNA for the CDR3: TGTGCCAGCAGCTTAGCCGGGACAGGGCTGAATAGGAGGGGCTACACCTTC.

The chain couples TRBV19 to TRBJ1-1, with a possible D match to TRBD1 (5 bases). Germline values: CDR1 LNHDA, CDR2 SQIVND (reference sequence). CDR3 length: 15 amino acids. Deletions cut 5 bases from V and 0 bases from J, with 13 bases between. CDR3 residues: CASSPLGEVNTEAFF. In DNA, the CDR3 is TGTGCCAGTAGTCCTTTGGGGGAAGTGAACACTGAAGCTTTCTTT.

The V call is TRBV28, the J call TRBJ1-1, with 7 bases fitting TRBD1. V shed 6 bases, J shed 9 bases, and the junction held 13 bases outside the gene matches. The CDR3 covers 14 residues. From germline, CDR1 is MDHEN and CDR2 SYDVKM. As DNA, the CDR3 is TGTGCCAGCAGCCCCGTGGGAGGGGGCCGGAAAGCTTTCTTT. As protein: CASSPVGGGRKAFF.

The rearrangement links TRBV7-9 to TRBJ1-4; D possibly corresponds to TRBD1 (6 bases). The CDR3 loop spans 14 amino acids. V was shortened by 1 base and J by 11 bases, with 14 bases between the two germline ends. CDR1 and CDR2 (germline): SEHNR, FQNEAQ (reference sequence). The CDR3 bases are TGTGCCAGCAGCTTAGGGCAGGGGCGGGGGAAACTGTTTTTT. Its protein is CASSLGQGRGKLFF.

The chain recombines TRBV29-1 with TRBJ2-7; possible D gene TRBD2, 6 bases. Trimming cost V 4 bases and J 4 bases, with 20 bases left between them. There are 15 residues in the CDR3. Germline CDR1 is SQVTM and CDR2 is ANQGSEA. CDR3 sequence: CSVVDRLGLQYEQYF. The CDR3 nucleotides are TGCAGCGTTGTCGACCGCCTGGGACTCCAATACGAGCAGTACTTC.

V usage is TRBV14 and J usage is TRBJ1-2; TRBD1 is a possible D gene (6 bases). CDR3 length: 16 residues. From germline, CDR1 is SGHDN and CDR2 FVKESK. V was cut by 4 bases and J by 4 bases, with 19 bases left in between. This chain's CDR3 is CASSRLVGGRSYGYTF. The DNA for the CDR3 is TGTGCCAGCAGCCGTTTAGTAGGGGGGCGTTCCTATGGCTACACCTTC.

This CDR3 reads CASSWPSSGRAASTDTQYF. CDR3 nucleotide sequence: TGCGCCAGCAGCTGGCCCTCTAGCGGGAGGGCCGCTAGCACAGATACGCAGTATTTT. J is TRBJ2-3 and V is TRBV5-1; the match to TRBD2 covers 12 bases. V trimming: 3 bases; J trimming: 0 bases; junction bases outside the gene matches: 11. The CDR3 covers 19 residues. CDR1 SGHRS and CDR2 YFSETQ come from the germline V gene.

This chain links TRBV20-1 with TRBJ1-2; the D is unclear. Per the germline V gene, CDR1 is DFQATT and CDR2 is SNEGSKA (reference sequence). The CDR3 runs 11 residues. V dropped 3 bases and J dropped 5 bases, with 7 bases sitting between them. CDR3 DNA: TGCAGTGCTAGTCGACCTTATGGCTACACCTTC. Translated, it gives CSASRPYGYTF.

The chain joins TRBV6-5 to TRBJ2-1, with D possibly matching TRBD1 (6 bases). V lost 0 bases and J 6 bases, leaving 15 bases between the germline ends. This CDR3 has 16 residues. CDR1 and CDR2 from the germline V gene are MNHEY and SVGAGI. The CDR3 DNA reads TGTGCCAGCAGTTACTCACAGGGAGAGGTTTTCAATGAGCAGTTCTTC. Translating it yields CASSYSQGEVFNEQFF.

This clone was counted once. The rearrangement uses TRBV5-6 and TRBJ2-3; 8 positions match TRBD1. J lost 4 bases, V lost 5 bases, and 6 bases had no gene match. Germline V gene sequence: CDR1 SGHDT, CDR2 YYEEEE. CDR3 length: 14 amino acids. The CDR3, as DNA: TGTGCCAGCAGTTCGAAACAGGGGGCAGATACGCAGTATTTT. Translation: CASSSKQGADTQYF.

This chain connects TRBV4-2 to TRBJ2-7; D remains unclear. The germline V gene has CDR1 LGHNA and CDR2 YNFKEQ. The CDR3 covers 13 residues. V shed 2 bases and J shed 4 bases, with 9 bases lying between them. CDR3 sequence: CASSQFADYEQYF. In DNA form, the CDR3 reads TGTGCCAGCAGCCAATTCGCGGATTACGAGCAGTACTTC.

A single count supports this clone. The V call is TRBV2, the J call TRBJ2-7, with 10 bases fitting TRBD2. Per the germline V gene, CDR1 is SNHLY and CDR2 is FYNNEI. The CDR3 length is 14 residues. Trimming cost V 8 bases and J 1 base; bases outside gene matches: 5. CDR3 sequence reads: CASRSSGRSYEQYF. The CDR3 region has the DNA TGTGCCAGCCGAAGTAGCGGGAGGTCCTACGAGCAGTACTTC.

The chain has TRBV19 and TRBJ1-4; 8 bases agree with TRBD1. J gave up 7 bases and V 3 bases, and 7 bases lay outside the gene matches. Per the germline V gene, CDR1 is LNHDA and CDR2 is SQIVND (reference sequence). CDR3 length equals 15 residues. The CDR3 nucleotides are TGTGCCAGTAGTATCGGACAGGGTTTTCGTGAAAAACTGTTTTTT. Protein: CASSIGQGFREKLFF.

The chain uses TRBV29-1 and TRBJ2-2, with 8 bases fitting TRBD1. Germline CDR1 reads SQVTM; CDR2 reads ANQGSEA. V was clipped by 2 bases and J by 3 bases; unmatched bases: 5. This CDR3 has 15 amino acids. CDR3 region: CSVERGRGHTGELFF. CDR3 bases: TGCAGCGTTGAAAGGGGCAGGGGGCACACCGGGGAGCTGTTTTTT.

This chain connects TRBV28 to TRBJ2-5; weak D call: TRBD2 (5 bases). The CDR3 covers 13 residues. Trimming left V 3 bases short and J 5 bases short, with 10 bases between. Germline CDR1 and CDR2: MDHEN and SYDVKM. The CDR3 nucleotides are TGTGCCAGCAGTTTTAGTGGGAGTGAGACCCAGTACTTC. It translates to CASSFSGSETQYF.

V and J are TRBV5-4 and TRBJ1-1, with 12 bases fitting TRBD1. The germline V gene encodes CDR1 SGHNT and CDR2 YYREEE (reference sequence). Trimming cost V 3 bases and J 1 base; bases outside gene matches: 4. The CDR3 is 16 residues long. CDR3 coding DNA: TGTGCCAGCAGCTCCCCGGGACAGGGGGCGAACACTGAAGCTTTCTTT. Protein sequence: CASSSPGQGANTEAFF.

The CDR3 sequence: CASHGTGGPSNQPQHF. Here the CDR3 DNA reads TGTGCCAGCCACGGGACAGGGGGACCTAGCAATCAGCCCCAGCATTTT. The genes are TRBV28 and TRBJ1-5, with 11 bases identical to TRBD1. The CDR3 length is 16 residues. The germline CDR1 and CDR2 sequences are MDHEN and SYDVKM. Trimming removed 8 bases from V and 0 bases from J; junction bases left unmatched: 6.

V usage is TRBV2 and J usage is TRBJ2-3; 13 positions agree with TRBD2. V lost 4 bases, J lost 7 bases, and 5 bases stayed unmatched. In germline, CDR1 is SNHLY, CDR2 FYNNEI. The CDR3 consists of 15 residues. CDR3 region: CASSARTSGSHTQYF. The CDR3, as DNA: TGTGCCAGCAGTGCTCGGACTAGCGGGAGCCATACGCAGTATTTT.

This chain links TRBV6-5 with TRBJ1-2; no definite D call. This CDR3 spans 13 amino acids. Trimming cost V 5 bases and J 4 bases, with 11 bases left between them. Germline V CDR1 and CDR2: MNHEY, SVGAGI. As DNA, the CDR3 is TGTGCCAGCAGTGAAGCGGACTTCTATGGCTACACCTTC. This codes for CASSEADFYGYTF.

This chain links TRBV4-2 with TRBJ2-5, with 13 bases aligning to TRBD2. The DNA end is a closer match to TRBJ2-7, so the J assignment may be wrong. Germline-derived CDR1 and CDR2 are LGHNA and YNFKEQ. The CDR3 totals 15 residues. CDR3 protein: CASSQGLAGTYEQYF. CDR3 bases: TGTGCCAGCAGCCAGGGACTAGCGGGAACCTACGAGCAGTACTTC.

The chain recombines TRBV7-3 with TRBJ2-2, with no clear D. Germline V gives CDR1 SGHTA, CDR2 FQGTGA. Trimming took 6 bases from V and 5 from J, leaving 10 bases between them. This CDR3 has 13 residues. CDR3 sequence: CASRSTGTGELFF. As DNA, the CDR3 is TGTGCCAGCAGATCCACTGGGACCGGGGAGCTGTTTTTT.

The chain is built from TRBV10-3 and TRBJ2-7, with 9 bases lining up with TRBD2. There are 13 residues in the CDR3. After removal of 6 bases from V and 3 bases from J, the junction contained 3 bases not matched to a gene. Germline V gene data show CDR1 as ENHRY and CDR2 as SYGVKD. In DNA form, the CDR3 reads TGTGCCATCAGCGGGCGGGAGGGCTACGAGCAGTACTTC. As protein: CAISGREGYEQYF.

The rearrangement uses TRBV28 and TRBJ1-1; D might be TRBD1 (5 bases). CDR3 size: 16 residues. V was trimmed by 7 bases and J by 3 bases, leaving 21 bases between them. Germline-derived CDR1 and CDR2 are MDHEN and SYDVKM. This chain's CDR3 is CASILRQAGRDTEAFF. CDR3 nucleotides: TGTGCCAGCATCCTCCGCCAGGCAGGGAGGGACACTGAAGCTTTCTTT.